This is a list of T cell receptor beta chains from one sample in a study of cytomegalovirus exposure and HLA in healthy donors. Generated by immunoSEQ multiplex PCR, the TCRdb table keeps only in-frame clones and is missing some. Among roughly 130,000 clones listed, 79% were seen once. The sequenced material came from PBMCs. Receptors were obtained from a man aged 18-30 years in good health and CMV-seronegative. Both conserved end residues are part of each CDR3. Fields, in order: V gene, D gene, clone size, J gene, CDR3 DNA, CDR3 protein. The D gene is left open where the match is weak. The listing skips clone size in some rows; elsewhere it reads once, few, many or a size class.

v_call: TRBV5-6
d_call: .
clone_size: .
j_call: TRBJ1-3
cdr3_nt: TGTGCCAGCAGTGGGGGCCCTCATCTAGCCGGAAACACCATATATTTT
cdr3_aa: CASSGGPHLAGNTIYF

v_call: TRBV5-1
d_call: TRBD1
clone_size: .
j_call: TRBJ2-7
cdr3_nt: TGCGCCAGCAGATCGCAACCGGGACAGGGAAACTACTTC
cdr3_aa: CASRSQPGQGNYF

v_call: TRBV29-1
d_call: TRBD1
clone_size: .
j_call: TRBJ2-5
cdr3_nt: TGCAGCGTGGAACCCACAGGGGAAGAGACCCAGTACTTC
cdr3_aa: CSVEPTGEETQYF

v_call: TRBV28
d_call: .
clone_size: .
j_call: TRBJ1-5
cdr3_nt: TGTGCCAGCAGGCCCGGGGGTAATCAGCCCCAGCATTTT
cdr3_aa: CASRPGGNQPQHF

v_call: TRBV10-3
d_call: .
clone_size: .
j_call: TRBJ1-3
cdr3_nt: TGTGCCATCAGGATAGCTGGAGACACCATATATTTT
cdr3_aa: CAIRIAGDTIYF

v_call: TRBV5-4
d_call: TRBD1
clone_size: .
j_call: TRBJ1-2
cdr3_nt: TGTGCCAGCAGCTTGAACAGGGGAAACTATGGCTACACCTTC
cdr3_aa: CASSLNRGNYGYTF

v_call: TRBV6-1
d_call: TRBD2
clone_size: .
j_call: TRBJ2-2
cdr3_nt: TGTGCCAGCAGGGGACTAGCGAACACCGGGGAGCTGTTTTTT
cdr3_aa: CASRGLANTGELFF

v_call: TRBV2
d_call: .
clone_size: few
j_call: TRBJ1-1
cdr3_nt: TGTGCCAGCAGCTCAGGGATGCCCACTGAAGCTTTCTTT
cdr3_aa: CASSSGMPTEAFF

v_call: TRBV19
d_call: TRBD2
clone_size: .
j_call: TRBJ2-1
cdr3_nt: TGTGCCAGTAGGGTAGCGGGGAAATCCTACAATGAGCAGTTCTTC
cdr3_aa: CASRVAGKSYNEQFF

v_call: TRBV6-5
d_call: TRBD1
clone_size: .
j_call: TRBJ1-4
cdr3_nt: TGTGCCAGCAGTTCCGCTACACAGGGGTGGGAAGAAAAACTGTTTTTT
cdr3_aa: CASSSATQGWEEKLFF

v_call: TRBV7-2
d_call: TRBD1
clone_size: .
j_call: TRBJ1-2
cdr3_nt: TGTGCCAGCAGCACAACGACAGGGGGCGGGGGCTACACCTTC
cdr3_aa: CASSTTTGGGGYTF

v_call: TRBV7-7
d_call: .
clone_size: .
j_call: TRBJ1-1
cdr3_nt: TGTGCTAGCAGCTTAGATCGGGGGACTGAAGCTTTCTTT
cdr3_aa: CASSLDRGTEAFF

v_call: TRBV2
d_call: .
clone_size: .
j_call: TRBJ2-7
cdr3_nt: TGTGCCAGCAGTGAGAGAAGCAGGGGAATTACCTACGAGCAGTACTTC
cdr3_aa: CASSERSRGITYEQYF

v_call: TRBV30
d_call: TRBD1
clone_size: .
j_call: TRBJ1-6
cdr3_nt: TGTGCCTGGAGTAGGGACAGATATAATTCACCCCTCCACTTT
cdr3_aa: CAWSRDRYNSPLHF

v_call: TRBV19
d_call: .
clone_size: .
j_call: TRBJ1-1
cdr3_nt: TGTGCCAGTAGTGGTCGGAGGGACACTGAAGCTTTCTTT
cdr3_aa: CASSGRRDTEAFF

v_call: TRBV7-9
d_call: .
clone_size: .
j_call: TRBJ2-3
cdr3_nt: TGTGCCAGCCGTACGGGGGAACTCACAGATACGCAGTATTTT
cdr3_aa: CASRTGELTDTQYF

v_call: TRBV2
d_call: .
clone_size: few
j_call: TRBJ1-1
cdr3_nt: TGTGCCAGCAGTGACATACGGTTGAACACTGAAGCTTTCTTT
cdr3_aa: CASSDIRLNTEAFF

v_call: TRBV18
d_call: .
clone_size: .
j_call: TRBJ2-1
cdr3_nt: TGTGCCAGCGCCACCATACAGGACAATGAGCAGTTCTTC
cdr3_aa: CASATIQDNEQFF

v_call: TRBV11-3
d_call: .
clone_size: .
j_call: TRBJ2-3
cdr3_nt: TGTGCCAGCAGCTTTGGACAGCTTGATACGCAGTATTTT
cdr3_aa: CASSFGQLDTQYF

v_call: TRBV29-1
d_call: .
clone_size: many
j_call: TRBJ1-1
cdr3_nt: TGCAGCGTTCCTTTAGGTGGACAACCGAACACTGAAGCTTTCTTT
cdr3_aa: CSVPLGGQPNTEAFF

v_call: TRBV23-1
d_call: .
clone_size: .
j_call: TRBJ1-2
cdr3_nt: TGCGCCAGCAGTCAACGGGGGACTAACTATGGCTACACCTTC
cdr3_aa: CASSQRGTNYGYTF

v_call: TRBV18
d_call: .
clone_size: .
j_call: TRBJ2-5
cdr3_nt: TGTGCCAGCTCATCTGACAGCCAAGAGACCCAGTACTTC
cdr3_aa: CASSSDSQETQYF

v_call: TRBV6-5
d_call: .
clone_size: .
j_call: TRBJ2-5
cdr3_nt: TGTGCCAGCACTTCACCCGGAGGAGAGACCCAGTACTTC
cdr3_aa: CASTSPGGETQYF

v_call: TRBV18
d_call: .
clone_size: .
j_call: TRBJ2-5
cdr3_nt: TGTGCCAGCTCACCTGGGGGGGCCGATCAGACCCAGTACTTC
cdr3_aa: CASSPGGADQTQYF

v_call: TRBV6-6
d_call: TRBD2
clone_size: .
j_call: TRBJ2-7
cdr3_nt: TGTGCCAGCAGCGAGCAGGGACTATCCTACGAGCAGTACTTC
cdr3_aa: CASSEQGLSYEQYF

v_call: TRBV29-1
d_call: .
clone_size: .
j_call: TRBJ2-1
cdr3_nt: TGCAGCGTTGAAAATTCGGGCAGCAGGGTAAATGAGCAGTTCTTC
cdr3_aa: CSVENSGSRVNEQFF

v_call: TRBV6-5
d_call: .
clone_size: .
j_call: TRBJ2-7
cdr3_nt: TGTGCCAGCTCAACGGACAGCCCCAGTAGAGAGCAGTACTTC
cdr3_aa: CASSTDSPSREQYF

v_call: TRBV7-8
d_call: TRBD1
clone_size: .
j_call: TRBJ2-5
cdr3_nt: TGTGCCAGCAGCATACAGGGGGCAGAGACCCAGTACTTC
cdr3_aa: CASSIQGAETQYF

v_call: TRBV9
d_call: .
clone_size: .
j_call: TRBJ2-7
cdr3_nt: TGTGCCAGCAGCACAGGGGGGGAAAGCTCCTACGAGCAGTACTTC
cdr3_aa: CASSTGGESSYEQYF

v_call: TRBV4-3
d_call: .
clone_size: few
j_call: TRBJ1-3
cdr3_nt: TGCGCCAGCAGCCCAGATCGAGGCTCTGGAAACACCATATATTTT
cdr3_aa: CASSPDRGSGNTIYF

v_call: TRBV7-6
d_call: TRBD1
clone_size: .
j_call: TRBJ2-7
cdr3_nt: TGTGCCAGCAGCTTAAGGGGGACAGGCAACGAGCAGTACTTC
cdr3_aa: CASSLRGTGNEQYF

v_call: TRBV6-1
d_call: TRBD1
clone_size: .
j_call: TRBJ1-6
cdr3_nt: TGTGTCAGCAGTGAAGGCAATACCAGGATTCGACAGGGGTCAATTAATTCACCCCTCCACTTT
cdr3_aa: CVSSEGNTRIRQGSINSPLHF

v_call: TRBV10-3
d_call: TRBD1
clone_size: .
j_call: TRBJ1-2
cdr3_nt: TGTGCCATCAGCAGGACAGGGGATTGGGCTGGCTACACCTTC
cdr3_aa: CAISRTGDWAGYTF

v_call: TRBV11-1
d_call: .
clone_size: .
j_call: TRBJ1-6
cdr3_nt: TGTGCCAGCAGCCCGGACAGCTATAATTCACCCCTCCACTTT
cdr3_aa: CASSPDSYNSPLHF

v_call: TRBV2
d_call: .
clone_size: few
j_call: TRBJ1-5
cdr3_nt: TGTGCCAGTAACCCCAGGGGATTTTACAATCAGCCCCAGCATTTT
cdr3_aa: CASNPRGFYNQPQHF

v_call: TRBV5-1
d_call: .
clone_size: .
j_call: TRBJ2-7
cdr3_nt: TGCGCCAGCAGCTTGTGGGGCGGAGGGACGGTCTCCTACGAGCAGTACTTC
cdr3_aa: CASSLWGGGTVSYEQYF

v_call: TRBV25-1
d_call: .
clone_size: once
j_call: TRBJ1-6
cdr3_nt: TGTGCCAGCAGTGATGTGGGCTCACCCCTCCACTTT
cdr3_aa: CASSDVGSPLHF